This T cell receptor beta chain was retrieved from a study of response to subunit inactivated influenza vaccine. General study points: That few new T cells are recruited by each seasonal influenza vaccination was the authors' suggestion.

The CDR3 extends over 16 amino acids. V lost 4 bases and J lost 5; bases outside the gene matches: 15. The V gene's germline CDR1 is SGHRS and CDR2 YFSETQ. Worth noting for this clonotype: The antigen is unknown.

TCRdb called the RT-PCR reads again in MiXCR, with one record for every CDR3 protein. The data show around 750,000 distinct CDR3 sequences, approximately 22% seen once. The gene calls are TRBV5-1 and TRBJ2-7; 7 nucleotides agree with TRBD1. The sample in question was PBMCs from blood, obtained around 5 days after vaccination. The TCR comes from a man aged 45-65 years who received an inactivated influenza vaccine. CDR3 sequence: CASSRLRAGGFDEQYF. In nucleotides, the CDR3 is TGCGCCAGCAGCCGACTTCGGGCAGGGGGATTCGACGAGCAGTACTTC.